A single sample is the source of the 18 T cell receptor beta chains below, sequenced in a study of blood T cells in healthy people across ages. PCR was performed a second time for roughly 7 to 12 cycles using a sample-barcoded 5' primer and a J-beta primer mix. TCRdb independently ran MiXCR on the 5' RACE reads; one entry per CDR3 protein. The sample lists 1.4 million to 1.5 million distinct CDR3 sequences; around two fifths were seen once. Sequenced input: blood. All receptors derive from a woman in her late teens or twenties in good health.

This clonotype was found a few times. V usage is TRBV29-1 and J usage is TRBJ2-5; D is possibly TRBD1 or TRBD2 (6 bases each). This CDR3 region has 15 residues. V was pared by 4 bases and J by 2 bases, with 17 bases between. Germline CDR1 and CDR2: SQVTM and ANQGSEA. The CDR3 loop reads CSVVGGAGPQETQYF. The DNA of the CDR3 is TGCAGCGTTGTAGGGGGAGCGGGCCCTCAAGAGACCCAGTACTTC.

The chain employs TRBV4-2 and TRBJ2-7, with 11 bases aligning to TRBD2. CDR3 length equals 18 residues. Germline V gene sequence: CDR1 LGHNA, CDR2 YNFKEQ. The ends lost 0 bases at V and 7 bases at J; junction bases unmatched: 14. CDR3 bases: TGTGCCAGCAGCCAAGAGGGGCTGCTAGCGGGGGGCCTGGTAGAGCAGTACTTC. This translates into CASSQEGLLAGGLVEQYF.

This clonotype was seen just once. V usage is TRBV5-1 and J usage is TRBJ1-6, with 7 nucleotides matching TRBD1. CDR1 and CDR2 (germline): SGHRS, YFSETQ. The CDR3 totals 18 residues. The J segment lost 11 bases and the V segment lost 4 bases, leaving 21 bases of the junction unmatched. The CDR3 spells CASSRAPGGTEKKPPLHF. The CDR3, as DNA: TGCGCCAGCAGCCGAGCTCCGGGCGGGACAGAAAAGAAGCCACCCCTCCACTTT.

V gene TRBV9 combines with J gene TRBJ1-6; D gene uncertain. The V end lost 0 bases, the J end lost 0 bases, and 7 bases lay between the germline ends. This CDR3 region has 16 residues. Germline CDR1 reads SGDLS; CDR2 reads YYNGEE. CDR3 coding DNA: TGTGCCAGCAGCGTAGAAGCAGACTCCTATAATTCACCCCTCCACTTT. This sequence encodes CASSVEADSYNSPLHF.

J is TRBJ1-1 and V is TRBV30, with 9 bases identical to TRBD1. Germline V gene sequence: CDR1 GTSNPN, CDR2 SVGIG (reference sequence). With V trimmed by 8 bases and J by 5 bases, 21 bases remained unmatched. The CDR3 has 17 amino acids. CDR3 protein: CARRGPGQGPAATEAFF. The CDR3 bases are TGTGCCCGACGTGGACCGGGACAGGGACCCGCGGCAACTGAAGCTTTCTTT. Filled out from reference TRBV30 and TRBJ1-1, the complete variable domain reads SQTIHQWPATLVQPVGSPLSLECTVEGTSNPNLYWYRQAAGRGLQLLFYSVGIGQISSEVPQNLSASRPQDRQFILSSKKLLLSDSGFYLCARRGPGQGPAATEAFFGQGTRLTVV.

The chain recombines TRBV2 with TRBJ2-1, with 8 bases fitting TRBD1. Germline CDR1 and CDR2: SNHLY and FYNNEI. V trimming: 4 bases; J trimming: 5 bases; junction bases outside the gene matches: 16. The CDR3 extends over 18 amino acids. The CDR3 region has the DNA TGTGCCAGCAGTGTACAGGGGGAAGTGTATTCTACCAACAATGAGCAGTTCTTC. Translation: CASSVQGEVYSTNNEQFF.

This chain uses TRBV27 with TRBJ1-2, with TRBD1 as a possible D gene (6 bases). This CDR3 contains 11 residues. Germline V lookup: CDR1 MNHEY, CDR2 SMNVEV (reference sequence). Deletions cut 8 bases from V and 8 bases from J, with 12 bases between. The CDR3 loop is CASPSGDGYTF. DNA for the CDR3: TGTGCCAGCCCGTCAGGGGACGGCTACACCTTC.

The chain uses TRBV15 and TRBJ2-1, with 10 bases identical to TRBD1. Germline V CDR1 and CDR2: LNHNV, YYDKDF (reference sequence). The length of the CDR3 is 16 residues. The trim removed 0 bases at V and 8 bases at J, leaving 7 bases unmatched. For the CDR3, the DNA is TGTGCCACCAGCAGAGATTATGGGACAGGGGTGGATGAGCAGTTCTTC. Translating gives CATSRDYGTGVDEQFF.

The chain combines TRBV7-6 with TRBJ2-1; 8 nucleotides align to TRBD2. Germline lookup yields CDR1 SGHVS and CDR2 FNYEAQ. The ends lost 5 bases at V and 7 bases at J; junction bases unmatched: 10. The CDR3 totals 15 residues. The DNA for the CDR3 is TGTGCCAGCAGCCGAAGTGGGATAGCGGGAAATGAGCAGTTCTTC. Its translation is CASSRSGIAGNEQFF.

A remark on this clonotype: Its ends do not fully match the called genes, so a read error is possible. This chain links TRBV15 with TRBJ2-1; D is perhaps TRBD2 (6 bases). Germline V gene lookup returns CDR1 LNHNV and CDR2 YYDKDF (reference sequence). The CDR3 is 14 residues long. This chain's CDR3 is CATNRGGTDNEQFF. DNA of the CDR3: TGTGCCACCAACAGAGGCGGGACGGACAATGAGCAGTTCTTC.

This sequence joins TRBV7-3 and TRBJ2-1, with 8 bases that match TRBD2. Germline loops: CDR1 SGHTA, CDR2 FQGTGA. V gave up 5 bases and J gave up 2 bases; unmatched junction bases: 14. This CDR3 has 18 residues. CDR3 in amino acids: CASSHPTGAGGAYNEQFF. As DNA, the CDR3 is TGTGCCAGCAGCCATCCGACGGGGGCGGGGGGCGCCTACAATGAGCAGTTCTTC.

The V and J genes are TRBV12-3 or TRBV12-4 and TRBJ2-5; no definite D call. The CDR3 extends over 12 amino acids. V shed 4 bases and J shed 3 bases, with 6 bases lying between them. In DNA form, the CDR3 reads TGTGCCAGCAGTTCACAGAAAGAGACCCAGTACTTC. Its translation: CASSSQKETQYF.

The CDR3 sequence: CAINPTGEINYGYTF. CDR3 coding DNA: TGTGCCATCAACCCGACAGGGGAAATAAACTATGGCTACACCTTC. The chain has TRBV10-3 and TRBJ1-2; 8 positions match TRBD1. V dropped 7 bases and J dropped 2; count of bases not matched to a gene: 9. Germline CDR1 and CDR2: ENHRY and SYGVKD. The CDR3 covers 15 residues.

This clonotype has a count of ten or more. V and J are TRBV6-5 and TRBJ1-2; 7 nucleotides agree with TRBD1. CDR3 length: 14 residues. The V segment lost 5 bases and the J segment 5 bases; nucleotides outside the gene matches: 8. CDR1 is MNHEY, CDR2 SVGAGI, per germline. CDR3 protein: CASSPGTVGYGYTF. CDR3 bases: TGTGCCAGCAGTCCCGGGACAGTAGGATATGGCTACACCTTC.

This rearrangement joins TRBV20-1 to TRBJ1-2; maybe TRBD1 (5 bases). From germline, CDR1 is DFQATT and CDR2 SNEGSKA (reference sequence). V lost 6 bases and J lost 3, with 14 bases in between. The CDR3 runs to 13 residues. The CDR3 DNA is TGCAGTGCCAAAGTCCGGGGCGACTATGGCTACACCTTC. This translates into CSAKVRGDYGYTF.

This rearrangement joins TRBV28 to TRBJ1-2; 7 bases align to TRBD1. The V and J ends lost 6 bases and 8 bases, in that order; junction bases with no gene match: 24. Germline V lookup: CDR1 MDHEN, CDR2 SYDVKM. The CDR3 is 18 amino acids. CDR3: CASSPTIQGEYEVRGYTF. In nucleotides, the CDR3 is TGTGCCAGCAGCCCAACAATCCAGGGGGAATACGAAGTCCGGGGCTACACCTTC.

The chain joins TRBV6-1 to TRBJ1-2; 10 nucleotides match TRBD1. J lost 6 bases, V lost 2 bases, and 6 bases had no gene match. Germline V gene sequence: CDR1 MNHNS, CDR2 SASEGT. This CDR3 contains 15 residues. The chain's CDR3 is CASSESTGGYNGYTF. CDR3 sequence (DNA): TGTGCCAGCAGTGAATCGACAGGGGGCTATAATGGCTACACCTTC.

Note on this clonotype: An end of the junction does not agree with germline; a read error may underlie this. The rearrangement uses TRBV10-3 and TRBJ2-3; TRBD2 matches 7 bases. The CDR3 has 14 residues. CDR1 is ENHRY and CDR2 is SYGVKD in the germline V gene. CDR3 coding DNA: TGTGCCATCAGTGACAGGGAGGGTCCAGATACGCGGTATTTT. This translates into CAISDREGPDTRYF.